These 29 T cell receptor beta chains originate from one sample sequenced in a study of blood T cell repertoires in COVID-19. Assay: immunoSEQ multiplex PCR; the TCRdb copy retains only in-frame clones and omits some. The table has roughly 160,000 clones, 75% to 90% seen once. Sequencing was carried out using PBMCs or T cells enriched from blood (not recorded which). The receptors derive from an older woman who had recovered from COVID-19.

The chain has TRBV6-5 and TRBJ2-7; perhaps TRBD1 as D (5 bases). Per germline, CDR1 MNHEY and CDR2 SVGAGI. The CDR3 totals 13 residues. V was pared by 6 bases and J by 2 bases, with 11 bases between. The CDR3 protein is CASSPGQPYEQYF. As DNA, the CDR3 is TGTGCCAGCAGCCCCGGACAACCCTACGAGCAGTACTTC.

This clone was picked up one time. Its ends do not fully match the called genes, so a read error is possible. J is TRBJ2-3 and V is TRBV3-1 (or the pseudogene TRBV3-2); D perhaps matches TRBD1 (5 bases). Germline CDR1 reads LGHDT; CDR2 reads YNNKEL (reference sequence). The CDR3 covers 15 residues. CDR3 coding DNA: TGTGCCAGCAGCCAAGGGTCCACCCTCACAGGTACGCAGTATTTT. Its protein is CASSQGSTLTGTQYF.

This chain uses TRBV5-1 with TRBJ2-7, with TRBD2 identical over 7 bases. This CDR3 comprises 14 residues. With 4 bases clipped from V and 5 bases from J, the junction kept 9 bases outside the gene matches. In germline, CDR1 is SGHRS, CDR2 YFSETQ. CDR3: CASSETSQSNEQYF. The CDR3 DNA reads TGCGCCAGCAGCGAGACTAGCCAAAGTAACGAGCAGTACTTC.

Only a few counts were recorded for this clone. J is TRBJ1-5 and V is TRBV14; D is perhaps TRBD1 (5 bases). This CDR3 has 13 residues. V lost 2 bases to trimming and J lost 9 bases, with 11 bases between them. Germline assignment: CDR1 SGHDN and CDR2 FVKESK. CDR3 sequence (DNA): TGTGCCAGCAGCCAAACCACTGGGGCGCCCCAGCATTTT. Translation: CASSQTTGAPQHF.

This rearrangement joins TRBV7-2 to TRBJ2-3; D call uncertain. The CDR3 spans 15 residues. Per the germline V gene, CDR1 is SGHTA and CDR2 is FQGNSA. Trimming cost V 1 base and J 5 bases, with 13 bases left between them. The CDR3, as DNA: TGTGCCAGCAGCTTAGGGATCTTTTCTAGAGATACGCAGTATTTT. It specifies CASSLGIFSRDTQYF.

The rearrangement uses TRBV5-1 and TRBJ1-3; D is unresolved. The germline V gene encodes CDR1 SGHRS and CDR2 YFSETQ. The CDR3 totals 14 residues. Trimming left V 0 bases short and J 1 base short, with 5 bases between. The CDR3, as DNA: TGCGCCAGCAGCTTGGGGGAGTCTGGAAACACCATATATTTT. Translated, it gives CASSLGESGNTIYF. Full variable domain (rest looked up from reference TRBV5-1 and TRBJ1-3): KAGVTQTPRYLIKTRGQQVTLSCSPISGHRSVSWYQQTPGQGLQFLFEYFSETQRNKGNFPGRFSGRQFSNSRSEMNVSTLELGDSALYLCASSLGESGNTIYFGEGSWLTVV.

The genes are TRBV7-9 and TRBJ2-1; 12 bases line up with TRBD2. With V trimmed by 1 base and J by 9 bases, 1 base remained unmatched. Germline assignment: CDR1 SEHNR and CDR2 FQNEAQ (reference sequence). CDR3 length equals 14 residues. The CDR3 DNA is TGTGCCAGCAGCTTAGGGGGACTAGCGGGTGAGCAGTTCTTC. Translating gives CASSLGGLAGEQFF.

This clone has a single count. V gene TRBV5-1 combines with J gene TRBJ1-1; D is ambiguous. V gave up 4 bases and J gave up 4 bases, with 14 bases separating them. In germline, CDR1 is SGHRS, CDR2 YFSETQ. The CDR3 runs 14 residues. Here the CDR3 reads CASSAQTAGTEAFF. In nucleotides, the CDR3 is TGCGCCAGCAGCGCTCAAACCGCCGGCACTGAAGCTTTCTTT.

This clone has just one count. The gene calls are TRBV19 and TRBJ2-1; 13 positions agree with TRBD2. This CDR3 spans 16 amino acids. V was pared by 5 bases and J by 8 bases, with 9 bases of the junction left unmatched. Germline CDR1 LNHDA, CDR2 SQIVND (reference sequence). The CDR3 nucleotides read TGTGCCAGTAGTCAAGGACTAGCGGGAGTAGGAGATGAGCAGTTCTTC. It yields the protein CASSQGLAGVGDEQFF.

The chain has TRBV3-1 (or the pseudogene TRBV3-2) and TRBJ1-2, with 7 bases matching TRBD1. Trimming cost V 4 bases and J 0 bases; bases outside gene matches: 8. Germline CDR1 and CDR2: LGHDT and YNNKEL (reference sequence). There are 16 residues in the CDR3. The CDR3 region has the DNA TGTGCCAGCAGCCTCCTAGGGGGCGCATCTAACTATGGCTACACCTTC. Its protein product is CASSLLGGASNYGYTF.

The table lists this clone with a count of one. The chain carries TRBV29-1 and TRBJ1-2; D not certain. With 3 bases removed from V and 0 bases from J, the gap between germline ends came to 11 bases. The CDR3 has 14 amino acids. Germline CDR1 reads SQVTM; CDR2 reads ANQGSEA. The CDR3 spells CSVDLSLTNYGYTF. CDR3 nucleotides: TGCAGCGTTGATTTATCGCTAACTAACTATGGCTACACCTTC.

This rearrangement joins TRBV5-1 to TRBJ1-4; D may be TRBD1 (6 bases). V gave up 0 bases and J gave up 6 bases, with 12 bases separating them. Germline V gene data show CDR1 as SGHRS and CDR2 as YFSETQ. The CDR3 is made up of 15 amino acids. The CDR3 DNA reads TGCGCCAGCAGCTTGGGAGGTGCAGGGGATGAAAAACTGTTTTTT. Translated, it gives CASSLGGAGDEKLFF. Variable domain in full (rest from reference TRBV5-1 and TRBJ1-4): KAGVTQTPRYLIKTRGQQVTLSCSPISGHRSVSWYQQTPGQGLQFLFEYFSETQRNKGNFPGRFSGRQFSNSRSEMNVSTLELGDSALYLCASSLGGAGDEKLFFGSGTQLSVL.

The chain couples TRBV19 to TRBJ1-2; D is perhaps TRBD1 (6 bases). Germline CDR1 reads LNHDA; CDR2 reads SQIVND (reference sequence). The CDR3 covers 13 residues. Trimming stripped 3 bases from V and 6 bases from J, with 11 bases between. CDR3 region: CASSIRGADGYTF. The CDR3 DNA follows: TGTGCCAGTAGTATTCGGGGGGCGGATGGCTACACCTTC. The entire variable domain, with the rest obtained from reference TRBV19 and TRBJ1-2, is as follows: DGGITQSPKYLFRKEGQNVTLSCEQNLNHDAMYWYRQDPGQGLRLIYYSQIVNDFQKGDIAEGYSVSREKKESFPLTVTSAQKNPTAFYLCASSIRGADGYTFGSGTRLTVV.

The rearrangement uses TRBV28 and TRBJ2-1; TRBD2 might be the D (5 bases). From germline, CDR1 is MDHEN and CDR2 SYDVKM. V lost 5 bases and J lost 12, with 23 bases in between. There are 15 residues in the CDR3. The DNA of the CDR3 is TGTGCCAGCAGTACCGGTGCGACCCCCGGGGTACGGCAGTTCTTC. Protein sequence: CASSTGATPGVRQFF.

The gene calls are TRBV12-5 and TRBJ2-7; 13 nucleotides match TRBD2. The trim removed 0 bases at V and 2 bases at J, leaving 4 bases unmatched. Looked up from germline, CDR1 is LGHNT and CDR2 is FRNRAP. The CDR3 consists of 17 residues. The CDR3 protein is CASGLVGTSGAPYEQYF. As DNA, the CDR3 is TGTGCTAGTGGTTTGGTAGGGACTAGCGGGGCCCCCTACGAGCAGTACTTC.

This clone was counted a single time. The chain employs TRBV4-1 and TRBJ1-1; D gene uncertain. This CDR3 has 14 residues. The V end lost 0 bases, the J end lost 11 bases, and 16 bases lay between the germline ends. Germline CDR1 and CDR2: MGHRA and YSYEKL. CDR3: CASSQDEVYPLAFF. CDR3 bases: TGCGCCAGCAGCCAAGATGAGGTATACCCCCTGGCTTTCTTT.

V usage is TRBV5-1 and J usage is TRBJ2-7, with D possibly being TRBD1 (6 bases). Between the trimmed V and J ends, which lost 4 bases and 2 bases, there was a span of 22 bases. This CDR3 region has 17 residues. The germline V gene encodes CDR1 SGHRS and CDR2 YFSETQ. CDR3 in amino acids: CASSPEWTAARAYEQYF. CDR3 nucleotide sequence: TGCGCCAGCAGCCCGGAGTGGACAGCGGCTCGGGCCTACGAGCAGTACTTC.

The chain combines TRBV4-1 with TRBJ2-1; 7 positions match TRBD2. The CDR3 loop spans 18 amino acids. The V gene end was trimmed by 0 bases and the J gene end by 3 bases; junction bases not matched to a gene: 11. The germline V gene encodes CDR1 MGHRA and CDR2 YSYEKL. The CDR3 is CASSQESFGLAVYNEQFF. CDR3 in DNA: TGCGCCAGCAGCCAAGAAAGCTTCGGGCTAGCGGTCTACAATGAGCAGTTCTTC.

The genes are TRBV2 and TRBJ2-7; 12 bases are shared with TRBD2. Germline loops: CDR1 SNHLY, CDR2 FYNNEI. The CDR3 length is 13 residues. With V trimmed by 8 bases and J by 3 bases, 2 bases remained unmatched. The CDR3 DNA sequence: TGTGCCAGCCAGACTAGCGGGAGCTACGAGCAGTACTTC. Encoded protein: CASQTSGSYEQYF.

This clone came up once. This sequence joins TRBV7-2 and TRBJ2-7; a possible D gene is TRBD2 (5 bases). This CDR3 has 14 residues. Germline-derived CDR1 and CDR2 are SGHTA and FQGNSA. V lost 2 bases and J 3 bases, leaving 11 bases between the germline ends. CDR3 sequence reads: CASSLRGRGYEQYF. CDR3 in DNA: TGTGCCAGCAGCTTACGTGGGAGAGGCTACGAGCAGTACTTC.

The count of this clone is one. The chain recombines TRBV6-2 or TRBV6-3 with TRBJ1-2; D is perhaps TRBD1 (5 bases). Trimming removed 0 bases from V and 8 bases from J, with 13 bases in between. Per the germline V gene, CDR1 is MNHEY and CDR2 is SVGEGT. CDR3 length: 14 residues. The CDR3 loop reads CASSYSGGAGGYTF. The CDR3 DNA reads TGTGCCAGCAGTTACTCGGGAGGGGCGGGAGGCTACACCTTC.

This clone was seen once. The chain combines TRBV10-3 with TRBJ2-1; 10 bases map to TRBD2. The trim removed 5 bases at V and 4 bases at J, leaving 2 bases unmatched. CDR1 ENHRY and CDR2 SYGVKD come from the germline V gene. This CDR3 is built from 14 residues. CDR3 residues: CAISSSGSYNEQFF. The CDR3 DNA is TGTGCCATCAGTTCTAGCGGGAGTTACAATGAGCAGTTCTTC.

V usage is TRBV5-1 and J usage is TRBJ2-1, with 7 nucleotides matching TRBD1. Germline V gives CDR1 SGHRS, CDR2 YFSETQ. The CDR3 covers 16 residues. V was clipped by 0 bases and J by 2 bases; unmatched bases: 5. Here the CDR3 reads CASSLDRQGTYNEQFF. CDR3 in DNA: TGCGCCAGCAGCTTGGACCGACAGGGAACCTACAATGAGCAGTTCTTC.

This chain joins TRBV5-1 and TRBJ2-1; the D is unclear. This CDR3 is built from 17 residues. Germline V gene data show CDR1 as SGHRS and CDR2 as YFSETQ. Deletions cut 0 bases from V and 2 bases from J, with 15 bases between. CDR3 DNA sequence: TGCGCCAGCAGCTTGGACCCCCCGAGTGGGCCCTACAATGAGCAGTTCTTC. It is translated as CASSLDPPSGPYNEQFF.

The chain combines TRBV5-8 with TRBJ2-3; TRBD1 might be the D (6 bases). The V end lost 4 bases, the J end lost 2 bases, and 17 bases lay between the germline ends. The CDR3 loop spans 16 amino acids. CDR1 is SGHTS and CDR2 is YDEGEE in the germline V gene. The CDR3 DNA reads TGTGCCAGCAGCCTTCGAATTACAGGGTCCACAGATACGCAGTATTTT. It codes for CASSLRITGSTDTQYF.

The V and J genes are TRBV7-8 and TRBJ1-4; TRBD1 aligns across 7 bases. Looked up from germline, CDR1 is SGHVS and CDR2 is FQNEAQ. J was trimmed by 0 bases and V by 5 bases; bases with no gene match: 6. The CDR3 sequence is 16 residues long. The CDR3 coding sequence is TGTGCCAGCAGCCGAGGGGGCCTAGCAACTAATGAAAAACTGTTTTTT. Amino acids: CASSRGGLATNEKLFF.

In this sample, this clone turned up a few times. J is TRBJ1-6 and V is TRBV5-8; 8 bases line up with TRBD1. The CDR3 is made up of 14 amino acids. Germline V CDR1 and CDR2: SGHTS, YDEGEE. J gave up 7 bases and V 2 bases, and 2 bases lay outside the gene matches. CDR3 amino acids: CASSFRQGNSPLHF. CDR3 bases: TGTGCCAGCAGCTTCCGACAGGGGAATTCACCCCTCCACTTT.

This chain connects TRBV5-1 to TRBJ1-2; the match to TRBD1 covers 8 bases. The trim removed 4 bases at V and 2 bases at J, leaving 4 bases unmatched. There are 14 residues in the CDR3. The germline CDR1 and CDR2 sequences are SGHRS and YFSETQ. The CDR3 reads CASSTGGQNYGYTF. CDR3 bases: TGCGCCAGCAGCACAGGGGGACAGAACTATGGCTACACCTTC.

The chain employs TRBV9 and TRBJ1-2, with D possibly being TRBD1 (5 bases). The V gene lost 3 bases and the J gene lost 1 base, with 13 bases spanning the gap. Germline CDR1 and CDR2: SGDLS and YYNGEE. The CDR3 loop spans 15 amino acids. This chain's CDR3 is CASSANLDSNYGYTF. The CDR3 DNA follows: TGTGCCAGCAGCGCAAACCTCGACAGTAACTATGGCTACACCTTC.